This T cell receptor beta chain was captured by sequencing in a study of response to subunit inactivated influenza vaccine. This CDR3 has 15 residues. V gave up 2 bases and J gave up 2 bases, with 13 bases separating them. Germline lookup yields CDR1 MNHEY and CDR2 SVGAGI. A single record per CDR3 protein comes from TCRdb applying MiXCR to the RT-PCR reads. The data hold 200,000 to 300,000 distinct CDR3 sequences, with 9.5% to 15% observed a single time. A word on this clonotype: No antigen is known for it.

Regarding the study as a whole: Authors suggested seasonal influenza vaccinations each recruit few new T cells.

The TCR originated in a man between 45 and 60 years old who received an inactivated influenza vaccine. The V gene is TRBV6-5, the J gene TRBJ2-7; D is perhaps TRBD1 or TRBD2 (5 bases each). Specimen: non-naive T cells sorted from PBMCs, collected around 15 days before vaccination. The CDR3 DNA reads TGTGCCAGCAGTTACGGGGGTTCTGACCCCTACGAGCAGTACTTC. It specifies CASSYGGSDPYEQYF.